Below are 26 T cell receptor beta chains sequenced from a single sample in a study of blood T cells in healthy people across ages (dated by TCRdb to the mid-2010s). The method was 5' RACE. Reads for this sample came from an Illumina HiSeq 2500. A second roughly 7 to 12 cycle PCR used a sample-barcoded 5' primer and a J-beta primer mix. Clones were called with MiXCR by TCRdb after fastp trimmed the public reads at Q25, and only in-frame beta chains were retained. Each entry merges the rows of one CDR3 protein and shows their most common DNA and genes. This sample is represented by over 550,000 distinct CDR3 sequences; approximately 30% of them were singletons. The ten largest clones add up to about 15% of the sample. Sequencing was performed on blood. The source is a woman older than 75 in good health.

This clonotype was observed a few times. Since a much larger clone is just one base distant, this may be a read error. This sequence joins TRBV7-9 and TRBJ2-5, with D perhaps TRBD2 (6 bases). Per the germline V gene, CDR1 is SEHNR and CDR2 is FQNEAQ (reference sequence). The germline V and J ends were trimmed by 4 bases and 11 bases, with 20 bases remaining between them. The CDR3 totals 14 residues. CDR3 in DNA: TGTGCCAGCAGCTCGGGCTGGTCCGGGAGTGAGCAGTACTTC. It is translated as CASSSGWSGSEQYF.

Here the CDR3 reads CASNVGLDRVNTEAFF. DNA of the CDR3: TGCGCCAGCAACGTGGGTCTGGACAGGGTGAACACTGAAGCTTTCTTT. V is TRBV5-1 and J is TRBJ1-1; 8 bases map to TRBD1. V trimming: 6 bases; J trimming: 0 bases; junction bases outside the gene matches: 10. Germline V gene sequence: CDR1 SGHRS, CDR2 YFSETQ. The CDR3 covers 16 residues.

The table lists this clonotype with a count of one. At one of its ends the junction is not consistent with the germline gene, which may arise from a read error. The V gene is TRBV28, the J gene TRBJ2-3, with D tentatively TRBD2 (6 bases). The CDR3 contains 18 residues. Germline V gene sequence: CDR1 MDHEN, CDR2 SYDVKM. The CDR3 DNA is TGTGCCAGCAGTTTAAATCTATTGGTGGGACTGGGCACAGATGCGCAGTATTTT. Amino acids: CASSLNLLVGLGTDAQYF.

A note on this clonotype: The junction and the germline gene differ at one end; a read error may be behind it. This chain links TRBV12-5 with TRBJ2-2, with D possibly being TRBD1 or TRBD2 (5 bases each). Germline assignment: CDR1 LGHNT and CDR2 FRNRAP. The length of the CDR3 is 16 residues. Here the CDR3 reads CASGLRVGANTGERFF. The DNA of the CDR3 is TGTGCTAGTGGTTTGCGCGTAGGGGCCAACACCGGGGAGCGGTTTTTT.

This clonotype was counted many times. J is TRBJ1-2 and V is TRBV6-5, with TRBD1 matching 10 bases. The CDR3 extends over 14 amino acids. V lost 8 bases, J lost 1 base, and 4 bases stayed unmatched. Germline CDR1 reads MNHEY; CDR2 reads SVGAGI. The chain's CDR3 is CASGGDRGNYGYTF. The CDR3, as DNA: TGTGCCAGCGGAGGGGACAGGGGTAACTATGGCTACACCTTC.

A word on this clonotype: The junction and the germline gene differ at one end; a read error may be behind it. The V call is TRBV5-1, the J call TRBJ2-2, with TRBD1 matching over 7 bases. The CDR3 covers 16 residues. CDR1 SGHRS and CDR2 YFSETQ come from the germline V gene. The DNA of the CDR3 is TGCGCCGGCAGCTTGAAGGGGGCAGGGGGCACCGGGGAGCTGTTTTTT. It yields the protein CAGSLKGAGGTGELFF.

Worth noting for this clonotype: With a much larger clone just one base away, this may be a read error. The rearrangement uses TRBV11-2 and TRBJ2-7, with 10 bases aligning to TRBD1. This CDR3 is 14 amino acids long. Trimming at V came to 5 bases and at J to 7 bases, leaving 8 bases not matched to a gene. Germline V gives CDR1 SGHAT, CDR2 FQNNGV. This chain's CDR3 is CASSQPGQGNEQYF. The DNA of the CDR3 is TGTGCCAGCAGCCAACCGGGACAGGGGAATGAGCAGTACTTC.

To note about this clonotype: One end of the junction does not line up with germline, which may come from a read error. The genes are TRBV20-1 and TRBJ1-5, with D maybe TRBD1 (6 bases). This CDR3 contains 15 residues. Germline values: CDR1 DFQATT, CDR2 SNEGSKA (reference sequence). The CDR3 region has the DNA TGCAGTGCTAGCGATAACAGGGCCCCCAATCAGTCCCAGCATTTT. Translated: CSASDNRAPNQSQHF.

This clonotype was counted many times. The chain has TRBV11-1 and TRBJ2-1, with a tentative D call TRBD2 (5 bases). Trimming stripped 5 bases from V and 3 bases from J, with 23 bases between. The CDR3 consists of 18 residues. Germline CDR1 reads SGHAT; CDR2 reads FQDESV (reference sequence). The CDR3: CASSPQMRASGFYNEQFF. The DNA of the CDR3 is TGTGCCAGCAGCCCGCAAATGAGGGCCAGCGGATTCTACAATGAGCAGTTCTTC.

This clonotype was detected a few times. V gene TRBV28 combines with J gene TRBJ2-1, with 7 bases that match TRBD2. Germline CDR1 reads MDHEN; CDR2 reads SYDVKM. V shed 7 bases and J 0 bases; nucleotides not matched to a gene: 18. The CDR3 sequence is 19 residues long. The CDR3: CASTNDGASGSSSYNEQFF. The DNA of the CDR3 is TGTGCCAGCACCAATGATGGGGCTAGCGGCTCGAGCTCCTACAATGAGCAGTTCTTC.

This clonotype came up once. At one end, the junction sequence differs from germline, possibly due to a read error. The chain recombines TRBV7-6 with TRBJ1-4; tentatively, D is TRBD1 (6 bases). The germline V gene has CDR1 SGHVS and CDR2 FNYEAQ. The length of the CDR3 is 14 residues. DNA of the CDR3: TGTGCCAGCAGCCTCGGACAGCCTAATGAAGAACTGTTTTTT. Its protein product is CASSLGQPNEELFF.

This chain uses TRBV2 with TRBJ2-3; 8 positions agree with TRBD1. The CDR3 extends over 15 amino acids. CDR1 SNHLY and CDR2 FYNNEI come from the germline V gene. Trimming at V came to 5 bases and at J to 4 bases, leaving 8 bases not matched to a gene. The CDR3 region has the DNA TGTGCCAGCAGTTCAGGGGGCGGAGGCCCAGATACGCAGTATTTT. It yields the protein CASSSGGGGPDTQYF.

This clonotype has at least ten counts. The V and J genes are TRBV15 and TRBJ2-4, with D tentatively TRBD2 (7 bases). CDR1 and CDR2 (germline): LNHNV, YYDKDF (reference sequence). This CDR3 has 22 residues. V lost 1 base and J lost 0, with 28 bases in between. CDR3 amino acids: CATSRVAEGRGTHLGAKNIQYF. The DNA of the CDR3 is TGTGCCACCAGCAGAGTCGCCGAAGGGAGGGGGACACACCTAGGAGCCAAAAACATTCAGTACTTC.

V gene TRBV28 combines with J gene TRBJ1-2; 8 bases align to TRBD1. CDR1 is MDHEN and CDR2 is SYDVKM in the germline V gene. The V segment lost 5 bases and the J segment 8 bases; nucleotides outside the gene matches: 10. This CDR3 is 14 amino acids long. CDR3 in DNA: TGTGCCAGCAGTCATAGGACAGGGAGGCGGGGCTACACCTTC. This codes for CASSHRTGRRGYTF.

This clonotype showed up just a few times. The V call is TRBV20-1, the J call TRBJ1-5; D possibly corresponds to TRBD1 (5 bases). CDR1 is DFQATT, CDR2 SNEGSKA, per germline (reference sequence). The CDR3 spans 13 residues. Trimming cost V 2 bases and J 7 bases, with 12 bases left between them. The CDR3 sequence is CSARRQGPQPQHF. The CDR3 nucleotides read TGCAGTGCTAGAAGGCAGGGTCCGCAGCCCCAGCATTTT.

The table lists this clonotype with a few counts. The CDR3 region is CASSKGPGSGPSRPNYGYTF. As DNA, the CDR3 is TGTGCCAGCAGCAAAGGGCCTGGTTCTGGGCCTTCGAGGCCTAACTATGGCTACACCTTC. This chain joins TRBV21-1 and TRBJ1-2. TRBV21-1 is described as a pseudogene. The CDR3 is 20 residues long.

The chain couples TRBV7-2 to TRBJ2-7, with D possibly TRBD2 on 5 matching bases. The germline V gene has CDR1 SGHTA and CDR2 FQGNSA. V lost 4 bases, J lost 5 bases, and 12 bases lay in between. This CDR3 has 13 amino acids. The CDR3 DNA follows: TGTGCCAGCAGCTCGGACGGGATAGACGAGCAGTACTTC. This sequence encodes CASSSDGIDEQYF.

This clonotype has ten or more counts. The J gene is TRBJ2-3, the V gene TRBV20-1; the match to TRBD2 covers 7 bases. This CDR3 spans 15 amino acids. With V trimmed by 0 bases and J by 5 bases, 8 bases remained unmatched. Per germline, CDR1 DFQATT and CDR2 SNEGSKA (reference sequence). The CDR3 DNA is TGCAGTGCTAGAGACAAAGCGGGGTGGGTAGATACGCAGTATTTT. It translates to CSARDKAGWVDTQYF.

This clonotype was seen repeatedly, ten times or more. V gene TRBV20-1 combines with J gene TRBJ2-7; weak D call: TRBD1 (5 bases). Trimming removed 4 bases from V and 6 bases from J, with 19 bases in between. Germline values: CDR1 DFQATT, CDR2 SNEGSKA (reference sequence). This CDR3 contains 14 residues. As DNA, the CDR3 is TGCAGTGCTAACCGACAGACAATACGAGGCGAGCAGTACTTC. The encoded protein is CSANRQTIRGEQYF.

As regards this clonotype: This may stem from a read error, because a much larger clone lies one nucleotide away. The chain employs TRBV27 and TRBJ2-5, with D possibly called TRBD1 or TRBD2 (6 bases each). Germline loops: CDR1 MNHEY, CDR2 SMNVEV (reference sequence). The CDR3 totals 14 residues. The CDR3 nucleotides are TGTGCCAGCAGTTTACTGGCAGGGGAGGAGACCCTGTACTTC. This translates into CASSLLAGEETLYF.

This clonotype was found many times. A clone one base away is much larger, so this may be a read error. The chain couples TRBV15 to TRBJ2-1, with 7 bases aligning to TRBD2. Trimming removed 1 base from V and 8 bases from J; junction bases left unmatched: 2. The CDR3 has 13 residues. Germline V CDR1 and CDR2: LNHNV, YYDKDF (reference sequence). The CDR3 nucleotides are TGTGCCACCAGCAGAGTGGCGGGGGATGAGCAGTTCTTC. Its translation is CATSRVAGDEQFF. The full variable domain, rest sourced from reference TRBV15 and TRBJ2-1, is DAMVIQNPRYQVTQFGKPVTLSCSQTLNHNVMYWYQQKSSQAPKLLFHYYDKDFNNEADTPDNFQSRRPNTSFCFLDIRSPGLGDTAMYLCATSRVAGDEQFFGPGTRLTVL.

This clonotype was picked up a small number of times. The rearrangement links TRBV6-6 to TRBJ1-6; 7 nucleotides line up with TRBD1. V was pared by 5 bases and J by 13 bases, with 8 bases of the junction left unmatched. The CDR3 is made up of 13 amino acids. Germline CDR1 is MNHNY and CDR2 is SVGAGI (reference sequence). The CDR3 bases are TGTGCCAGCAGTAGGGACAGTGTGTCTCCCCTCCACTTT. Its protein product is CASSRDSVSPLHF.

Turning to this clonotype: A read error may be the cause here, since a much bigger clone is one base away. The CDR3 DNA is TGTGCCATCGGGGAGACTAGCTGCAGCGAGCAGTACTTC. Protein product: CAIGETSCSEQYF. This chain connects TRBV10-3 to TRBJ2-7, with 7 bases that match TRBD2. The V and J ends lost 8 bases and 6 bases, in that order; junction bases with no gene match: 10. Germline CDR1 and CDR2: ENHRY and SYGVKD. This CDR3 has 13 amino acids.

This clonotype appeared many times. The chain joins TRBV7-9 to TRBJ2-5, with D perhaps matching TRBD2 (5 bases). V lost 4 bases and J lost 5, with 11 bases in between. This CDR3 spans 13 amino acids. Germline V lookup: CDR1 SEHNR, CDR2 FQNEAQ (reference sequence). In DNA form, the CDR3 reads TGTGCCAGCAGCTCCGGGGTTAGCGAGACCCAGTACTTC. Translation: CASSSGVSETQYF. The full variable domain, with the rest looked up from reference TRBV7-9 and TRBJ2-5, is DTGVSQNPRHKITKRGQNVTFRCDPISEHNRLYWYRQTLGQGPEFLTYFQNEAQLEKSRLLSDRFSAERPKGSFSTLEIQRTEQGDSAMYLCASSSGVSETQYFGPGTRLLVL.

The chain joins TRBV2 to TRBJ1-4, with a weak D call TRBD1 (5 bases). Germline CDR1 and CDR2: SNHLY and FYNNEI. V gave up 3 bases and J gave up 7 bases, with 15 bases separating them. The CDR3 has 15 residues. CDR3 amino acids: CASSEVKGYGEKLFF. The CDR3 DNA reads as TGTGCCAGCAGTGAGGTTAAGGGGTACGGTGAAAAACTGTTTTTT.

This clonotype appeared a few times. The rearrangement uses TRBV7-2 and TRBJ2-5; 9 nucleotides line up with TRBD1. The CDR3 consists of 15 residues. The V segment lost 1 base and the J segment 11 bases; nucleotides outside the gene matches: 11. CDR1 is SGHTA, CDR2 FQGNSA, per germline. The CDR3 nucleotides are TGTGCCAGCAGCTTAGAGGGACAGGGAGTAAGTGAGCAGTACTTC. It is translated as CASSLEGQGVSEQYF.